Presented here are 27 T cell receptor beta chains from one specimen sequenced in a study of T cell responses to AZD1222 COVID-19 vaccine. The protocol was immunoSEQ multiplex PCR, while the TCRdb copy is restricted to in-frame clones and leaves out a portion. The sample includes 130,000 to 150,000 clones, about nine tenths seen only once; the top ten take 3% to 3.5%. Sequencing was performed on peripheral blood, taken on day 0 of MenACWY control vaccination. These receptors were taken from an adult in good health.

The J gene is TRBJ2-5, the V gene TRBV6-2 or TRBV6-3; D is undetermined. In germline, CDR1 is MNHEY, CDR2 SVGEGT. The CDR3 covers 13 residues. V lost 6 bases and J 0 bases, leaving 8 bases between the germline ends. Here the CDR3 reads CASSPVYQETQYF. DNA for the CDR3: TGTGCCAGCAGCCCCGTATACCAAGAGACCCAGTACTTC.

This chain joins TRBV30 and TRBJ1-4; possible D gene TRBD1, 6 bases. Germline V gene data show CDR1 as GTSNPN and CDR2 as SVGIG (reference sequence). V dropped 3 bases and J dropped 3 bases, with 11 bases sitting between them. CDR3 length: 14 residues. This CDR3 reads CAWRTPGANEKLFF. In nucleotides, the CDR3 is TGTGCCTGGAGGACCCCAGGGGCTAATGAAAAACTGTTTTTT.

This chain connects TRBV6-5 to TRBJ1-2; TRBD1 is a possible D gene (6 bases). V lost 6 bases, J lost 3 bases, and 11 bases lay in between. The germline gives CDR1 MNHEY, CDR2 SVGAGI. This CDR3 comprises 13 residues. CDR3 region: CASRTGLDYGYTF. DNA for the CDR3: TGTGCCAGCAGAACAGGGTTGGACTATGGCTACACCTTC.

This CDR3 reads CASSLQVVFYGYTF. The CDR3 DNA reads TGTGCCAGCAGCTTACAGGTGGTTTTCTATGGCTACACCTTC. The V call is TRBV5-8, the J call TRBJ1-2; perhaps TRBD1 as D (5 bases). The CDR3 consists of 14 residues. Germline CDR1 reads SGHTS; CDR2 reads YDEGEE. Trimming shortened V by 2 bases and J by 4 bases, and 12 bases separated the two germline ends.

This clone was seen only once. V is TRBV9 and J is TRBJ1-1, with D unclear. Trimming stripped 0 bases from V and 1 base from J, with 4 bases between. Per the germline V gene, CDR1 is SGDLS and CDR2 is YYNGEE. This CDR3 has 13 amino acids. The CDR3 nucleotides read TGTGCCAGCAGCGTAGGTAGGAACACTGAAGCTTTCTTT. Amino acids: CASSVGRNTEAFF.

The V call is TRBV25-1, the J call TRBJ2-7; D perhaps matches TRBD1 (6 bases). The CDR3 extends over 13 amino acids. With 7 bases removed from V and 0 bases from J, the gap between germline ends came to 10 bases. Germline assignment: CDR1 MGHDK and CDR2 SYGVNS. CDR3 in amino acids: CASTRTDSYEQYF. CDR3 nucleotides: TGTGCCAGCACCCGGACAGACTCCTACGAGCAGTACTTC.

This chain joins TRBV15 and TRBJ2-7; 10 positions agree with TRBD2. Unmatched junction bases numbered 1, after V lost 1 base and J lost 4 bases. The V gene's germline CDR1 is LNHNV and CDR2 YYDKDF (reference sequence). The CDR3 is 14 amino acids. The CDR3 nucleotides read TGTGCCACCAGCAGAGCGGGACTAGCGTACGAGCAGTACTTC. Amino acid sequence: CATSRAGLAYEQYF. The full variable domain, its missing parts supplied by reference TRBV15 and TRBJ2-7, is DAMVIQNPRYQVTQFGKPVTLSCSQTLNHNVMYWYQQKSSQAPKLLFHYYDKDFNNEADTPDNFQSRRPNTSFCFLDIRSPGLGDTAMYLCATSRAGLAYEQYFGPGTRLTVT.

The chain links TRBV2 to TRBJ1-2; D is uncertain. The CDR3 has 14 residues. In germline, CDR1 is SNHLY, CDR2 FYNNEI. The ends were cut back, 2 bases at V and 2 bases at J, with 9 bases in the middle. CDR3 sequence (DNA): TGTGCCAGCAGTGAACAGGTCACCAACTATGGCTACACCTTC. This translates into CASSEQVTNYGYTF.

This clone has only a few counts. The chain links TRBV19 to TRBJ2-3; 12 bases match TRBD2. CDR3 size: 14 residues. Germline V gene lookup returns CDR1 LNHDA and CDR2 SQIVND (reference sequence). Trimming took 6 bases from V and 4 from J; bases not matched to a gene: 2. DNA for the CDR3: TGTGCCAGTAGAACTAGCGGGAGGTCAGATACGCAGTATTTT. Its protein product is CASRTSGRSDTQYF. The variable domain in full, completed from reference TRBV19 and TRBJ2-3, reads DGGITQSPKYLFRKEGQNVTLSCEQNLNHDAMYWYRQDPGQGLRLIYYSQIVNDFQKGDIAEGYSVSREKKESFPLTVTSAQKNPTAFYLCASRTSGRSDTQYFGPGTRLTVL.

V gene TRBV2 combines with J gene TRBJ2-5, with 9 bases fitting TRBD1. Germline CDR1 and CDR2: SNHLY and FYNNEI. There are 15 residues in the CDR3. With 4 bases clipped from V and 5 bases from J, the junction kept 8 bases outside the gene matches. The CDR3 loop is CASSVYGTGSETQYF. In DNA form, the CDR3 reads TGTGCCAGCAGTGTCTATGGGACAGGGTCTGAGACCCAGTACTTC.

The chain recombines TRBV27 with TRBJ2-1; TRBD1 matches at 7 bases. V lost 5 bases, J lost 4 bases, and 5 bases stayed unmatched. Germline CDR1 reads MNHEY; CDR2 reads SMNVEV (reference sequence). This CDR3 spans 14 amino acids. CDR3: CASSVGTVYNEQFF. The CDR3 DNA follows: TGTGCCAGCAGTGTCGGGACAGTATACAATGAGCAGTTCTTC.

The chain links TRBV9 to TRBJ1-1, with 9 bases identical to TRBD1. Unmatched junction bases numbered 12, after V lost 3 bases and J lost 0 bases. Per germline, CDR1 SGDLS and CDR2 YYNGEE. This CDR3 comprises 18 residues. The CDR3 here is CASSEGVGQGEMNTEAFF. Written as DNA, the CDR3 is TGTGCCAGCAGCGAGGGGGTGGGACAGGGAGAGATGAACACTGAAGCTTTCTTT.

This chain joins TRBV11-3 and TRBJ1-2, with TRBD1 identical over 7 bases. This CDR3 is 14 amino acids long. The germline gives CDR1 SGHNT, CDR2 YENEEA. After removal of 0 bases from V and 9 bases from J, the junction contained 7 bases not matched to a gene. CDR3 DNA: TGTGCCAGCAGCTTAGATATAACAGGGGTGCGCTACACCTTC. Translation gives CASSLDITGVRYTF.

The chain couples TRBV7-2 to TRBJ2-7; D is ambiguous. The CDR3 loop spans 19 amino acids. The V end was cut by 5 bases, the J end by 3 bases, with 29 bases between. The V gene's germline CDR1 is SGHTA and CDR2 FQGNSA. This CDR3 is CASSGISGKMATTYYEQYF. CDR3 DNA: TGTGCCAGCAGCGGCATTTCTGGAAAGATGGCCACCACTTACTACGAGCAGTACTTC.

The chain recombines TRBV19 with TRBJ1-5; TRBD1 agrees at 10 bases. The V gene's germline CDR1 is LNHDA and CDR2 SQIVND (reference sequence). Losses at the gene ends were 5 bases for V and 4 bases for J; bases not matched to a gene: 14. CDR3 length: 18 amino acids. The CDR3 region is CASSRTGTGALGNQPQHF. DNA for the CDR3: TGTGCCAGTAGTCGCACCGGGACAGGGGCCTTAGGGAATCAGCCCCAGCATTTT.

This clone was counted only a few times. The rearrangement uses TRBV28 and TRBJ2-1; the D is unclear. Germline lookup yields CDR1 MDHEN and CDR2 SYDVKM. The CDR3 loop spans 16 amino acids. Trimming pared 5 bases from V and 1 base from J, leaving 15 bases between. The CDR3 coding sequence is TGTGCCAGCAGTCCCGCCGACGCGAGGTCCTACAATGAGCAGTTCTTC. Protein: CASSPADARSYNEQFF.

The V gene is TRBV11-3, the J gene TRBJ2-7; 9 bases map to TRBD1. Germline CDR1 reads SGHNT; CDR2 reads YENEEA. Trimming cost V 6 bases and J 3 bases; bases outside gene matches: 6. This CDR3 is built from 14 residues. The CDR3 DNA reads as TGTGCCAGCAGGACCCGGACAGGGGACTACGAGCAGTACTTC. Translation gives CASRTRTGDYEQYF.

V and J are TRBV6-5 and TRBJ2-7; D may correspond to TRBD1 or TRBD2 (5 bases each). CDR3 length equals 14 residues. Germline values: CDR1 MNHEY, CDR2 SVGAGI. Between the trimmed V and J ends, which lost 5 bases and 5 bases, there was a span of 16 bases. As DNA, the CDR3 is TGTGCCAGCAGTCCAGAGGGACGAGGGGACGAGCAGTACTTC. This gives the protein CASSPEGRGDEQYF.

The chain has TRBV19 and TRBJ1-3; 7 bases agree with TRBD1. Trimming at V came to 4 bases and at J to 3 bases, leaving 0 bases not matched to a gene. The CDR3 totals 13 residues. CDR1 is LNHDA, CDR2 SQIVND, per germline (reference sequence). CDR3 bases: TGTGCCAGTAGTACAGGGGGTGGAAACACCATATATTTT. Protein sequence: CASSTGGGNTIYF.

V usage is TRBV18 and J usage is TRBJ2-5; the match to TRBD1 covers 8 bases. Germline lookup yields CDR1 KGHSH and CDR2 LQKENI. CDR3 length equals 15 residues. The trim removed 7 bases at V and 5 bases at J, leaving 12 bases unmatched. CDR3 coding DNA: TGTGCCAGCTACACGGGACAGGCTTTCGGGGAGACCCAGTACTTC. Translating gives CASYTGQAFGETQYF.

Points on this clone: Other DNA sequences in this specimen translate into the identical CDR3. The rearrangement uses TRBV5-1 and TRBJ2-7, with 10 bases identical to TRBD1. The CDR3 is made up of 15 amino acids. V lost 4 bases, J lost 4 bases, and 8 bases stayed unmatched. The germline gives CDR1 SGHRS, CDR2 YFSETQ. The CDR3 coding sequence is TGCGCCAGCAGCCCGAGGACAGGGGGAGGTTACGAGCAGTACTTC. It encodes CASSPRTGGGYEQYF.

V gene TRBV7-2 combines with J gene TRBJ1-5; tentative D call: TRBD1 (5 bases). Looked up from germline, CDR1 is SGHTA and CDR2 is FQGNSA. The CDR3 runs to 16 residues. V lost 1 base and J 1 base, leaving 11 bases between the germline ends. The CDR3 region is CASSLVLGVSNQPQHF. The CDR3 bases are TGTGCCAGCAGCTTAGTGCTGGGGGTCAGCAATCAGCCCCAGCATTTT.

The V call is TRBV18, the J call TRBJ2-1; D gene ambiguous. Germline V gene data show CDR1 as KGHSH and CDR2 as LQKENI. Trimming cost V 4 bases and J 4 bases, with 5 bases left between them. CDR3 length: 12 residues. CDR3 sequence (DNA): TGTGCCAGCTCACTTAGTTACAATGAGCAGTTCTTC. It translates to CASSLSYNEQFF.

The CDR3 spells CASTPQGGLYTEAFF. The CDR3 DNA sequence: TGTGCCAGCACCCCCCAGGGGGGGCTTTACACTGAAGCTTTCTTT. V is TRBV6-5 and J is TRBJ1-1, with 7 positions matching TRBD1. J lost 3 bases, V lost 7 bases, and 11 bases had no gene match. This CDR3 contains 15 residues. Germline V gene sequence: CDR1 MNHEY, CDR2 SVGAGI.

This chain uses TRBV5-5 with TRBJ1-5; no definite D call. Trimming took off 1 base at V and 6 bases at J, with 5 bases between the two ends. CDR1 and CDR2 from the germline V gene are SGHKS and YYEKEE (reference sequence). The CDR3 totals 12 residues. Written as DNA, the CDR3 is TGTGCCAGCAGCTTGATAGGTCAGCCCCAGCATTTT. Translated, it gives CASSLIGQPQHF.

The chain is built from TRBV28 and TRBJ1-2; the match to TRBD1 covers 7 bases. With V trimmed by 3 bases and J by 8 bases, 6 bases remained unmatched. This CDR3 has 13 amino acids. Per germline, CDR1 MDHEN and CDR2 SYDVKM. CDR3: CASSFGQVGGYTF. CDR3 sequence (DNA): TGTGCCAGCAGTTTCGGACAGGTGGGAGGCTACACCTTC.

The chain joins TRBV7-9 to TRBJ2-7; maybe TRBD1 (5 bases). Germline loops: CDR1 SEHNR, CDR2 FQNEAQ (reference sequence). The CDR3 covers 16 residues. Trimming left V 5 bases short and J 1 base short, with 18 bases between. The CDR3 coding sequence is TGTGCCAGCAGCGACCCCTCGACAGAAGTATCCTACGAGCAGTACTTC. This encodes CASSDPSTEVSYEQYF. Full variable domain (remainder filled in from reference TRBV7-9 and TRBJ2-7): DTGVSQNPRHKITKRGQNVTFRCDPISEHNRLYWYRQTLGQGPEFLTYFQNEAQLEKSRLLSDRFSAERPKGSFSTLEIQRTEQGDSAMYLCASSDPSTEVSYEQYFGPGTRLTVT.